The 9 T cell receptor beta chains in this list originate from one sample, sequenced in a study of cytomegalovirus exposure and HLA in healthy donors (dated by TCRdb to the late 2010s). Library creation used the immunoSEQ multiplex PCR assay. For the multiplex PCR, a mixture combining 60 forward primers for TCR Vbeta segments and 13 reverse primers for TCR Jbeta segments was used. This is the immuneACCESS table as TCRdb keeps it, with only in-frame sequences that have V and J called. A part of the clones is gone; compared with another copy, unresolved V genes explain less than half, and the rest is unexplained. This sample holds about 190,000 clones; around 86% were observed only once. The ten largest clones capture about 1.2% of the sample. The specimen sequenced was PBMCs. The receptors originated from a man younger than 40 in good health and CMV-seronegative.

The chain links TRBV7-2 to TRBJ2-5, with 10 bases fitting TRBD2. Germline assignment: CDR1 SGHTA and CDR2 FQGNSA. J lost 2 bases, V lost 1 base, and 7 bases had no gene match. The CDR3 spans 17 residues. The CDR3 protein is CASSLGPSGGPQETQYF. The CDR3, as DNA: TGTGCCAGCAGCTTAGGGCCTAGCGGGGGCCCTCAAGAGACCCAGTACTTC.

The chain combines TRBV7-9 with TRBJ2-3; D is possibly TRBD1 (5 bases). CDR3 length: 16 residues. Per germline, CDR1 SEHNR and CDR2 FQNEAQ (reference sequence). Trimming left V 2 bases short and J 2 bases short, with 14 bases between. The CDR3: CASSLTGQTPTDTQYF. CDR3 in DNA: TGTGCCAGCAGCTTAACAGGACAAACCCCCACAGATACGCAGTATTTT.

Turning to this clone: The junction departs from germline at one end; a sequencing error may be responsible. The gene calls are TRBV7-7 and TRBJ2-3; the D gene is possibly TRBD2 (7 bases). The CDR3 spans 17 residues. The germline gives CDR1 SSHAT, CDR2 FNYEAQ (reference sequence). The CDR3 DNA reads as TGTGCTAGCAGCTCGACCCCTAGCGGAGGGGGGACAGATACGCAGTATTTT. This encodes CASSSTPSGGGTDTQYF.

This clone was observed a single time. The V gene is TRBV19, the J gene TRBJ2-2; TRBD1 is a possible D gene (5 bases). CDR3 size: 14 residues. Germline V gene data show CDR1 as LNHDA and CDR2 as SQIVND (reference sequence). The germline V and J ends were trimmed by 4 bases and 6 bases, with 12 bases remaining between them. As DNA, the CDR3 is TGTGCCAGTAGTACTATCAGGGAATCCGGGGAGCTGTTTTTT. Its protein is CASSTIRESGELFF.

This clone was counted once. The V and J genes are TRBV7-8 and TRBJ2-1, with 10 bases matching TRBD2. This CDR3 comprises 16 residues. Germline V CDR1 and CDR2: SGHVS, FQNEAQ. The junction had 7 bases not matched to a gene; V was cut back by 5 bases and J by 3 bases. CDR3 residues: CASSVLAGGFYNEQFF. CDR3 DNA sequence: TGTGCCAGCAGCGTCTTAGCGGGGGGATTCTACAATGAGCAGTTCTTC.

CDR3 residues: CASSLLDTENTEAFF. The DNA of the CDR3 is TGTGCCAGCTCACTCCTCGACACAGAGAACACTGAAGCTTTCTTT. This chain links TRBV18 with TRBJ1-1; D gene ambiguous. CDR1 and CDR2 from the germline V gene are KGHSH and LQKENI. Trimming took 4 bases from V and 1 from J, leaving 13 bases between them. The CDR3 spans 15 residues.

The genes are TRBV19 and TRBJ2-7, with D hard to call. CDR1 is LNHDA, CDR2 SQIVND, per germline (reference sequence). V was pared by 1 base and J by 6 bases, with 7 bases between. The CDR3 totals 12 residues. DNA for the CDR3: TGTGCCAGTAGTATAGTTACGGGCGAGCAGTACTTC. Translation gives CASSIVTGEQYF.

V usage is TRBV13 and J usage is TRBJ2-7, with 7 bases identical to TRBD2. The CDR3 is made up of 15 amino acids. The J segment lost 4 bases and the V segment lost 5 bases, leaving 11 bases of the junction unmatched. The germline V gene has CDR1 PRHDT and CDR2 FYEKMQ (reference sequence). CDR3 region: CASSTTGEGKYEQYF. Written as DNA, the CDR3 is TGTGCCAGCAGCACAACCGGGGAGGGTAAATACGAGCAGTACTTC.

The rearrangement links TRBV6-1 to TRBJ1-5, with a tentative D call TRBD1 (5 bases). V lost 8 bases and J lost 4, with 12 bases in between. The CDR3 length is 13 residues. Germline CDR1 MNHNS, CDR2 SASEGT. CDR3 residues: CASHWGRNQPQHF. The CDR3 DNA reads as TGTGCCAGCCACTGGGGGAGGAATCAGCCCCAGCATTTT.